The present T cell receptor beta chain was sequenced within a study of blood T cell repertoires in COVID-19. Seattle patients were enrolled while actively infected and followed longitudinally. CDR3 length: 15 residues. CDR1 LNHDA and CDR2 SQIVND come from the germline V gene (reference sequence). Trimming stripped 3 bases from V and 0 bases from J, with 9 bases between. The table came from immunoSEQ multiplex PCR; TCRdb's copy has only in-frame clones and leaves some out. The data contain about 200,000 clones, 85% to 90% of them singletons. The receptor's source is a woman aged 50 to 65 with COVID-19, enrolled during active disease. The gene calls are TRBV19 and TRBJ2-1; D remains unclear. The sequenced sample consisted of peripheral blood. CDR3 sequence reads: CASSILLGSYNEQFF. The CDR3 coding sequence is TGTGCCAGTAGTATCCTCCTAGGCTCCTACAATGAGCAGTTCTTC.